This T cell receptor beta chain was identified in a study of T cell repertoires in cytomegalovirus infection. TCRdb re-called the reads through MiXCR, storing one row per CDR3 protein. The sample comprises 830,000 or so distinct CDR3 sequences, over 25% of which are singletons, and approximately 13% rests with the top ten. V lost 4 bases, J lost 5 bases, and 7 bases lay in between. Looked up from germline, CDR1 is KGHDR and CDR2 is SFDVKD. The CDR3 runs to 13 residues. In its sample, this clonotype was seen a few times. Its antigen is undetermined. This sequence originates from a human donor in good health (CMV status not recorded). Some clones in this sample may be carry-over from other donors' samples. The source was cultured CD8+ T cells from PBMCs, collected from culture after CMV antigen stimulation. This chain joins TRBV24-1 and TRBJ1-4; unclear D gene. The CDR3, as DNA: TGTGCCACCAGTGAAGTAGAAAATGAAAAACTGTTTTTT. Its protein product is CATSEVENEKLFF.